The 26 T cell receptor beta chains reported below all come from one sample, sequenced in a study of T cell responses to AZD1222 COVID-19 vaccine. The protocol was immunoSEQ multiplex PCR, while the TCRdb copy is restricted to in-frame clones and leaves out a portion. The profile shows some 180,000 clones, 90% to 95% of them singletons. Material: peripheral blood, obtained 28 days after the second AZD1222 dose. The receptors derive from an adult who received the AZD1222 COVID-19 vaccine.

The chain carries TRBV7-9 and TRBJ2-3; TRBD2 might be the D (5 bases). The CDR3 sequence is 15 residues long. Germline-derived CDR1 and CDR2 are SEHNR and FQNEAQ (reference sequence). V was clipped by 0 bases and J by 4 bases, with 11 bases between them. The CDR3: CASSLAQEVPDTQYF. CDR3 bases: TGTGCCAGCAGCTTAGCCCAGGAGGTCCCAGATACGCAGTATTTT.

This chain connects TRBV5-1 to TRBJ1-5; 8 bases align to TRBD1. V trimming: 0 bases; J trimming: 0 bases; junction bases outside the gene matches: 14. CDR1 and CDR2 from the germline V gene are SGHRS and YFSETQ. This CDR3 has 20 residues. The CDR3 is CASSLEAARQGAHSNQPQHF. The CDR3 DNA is TGCGCCAGCAGCTTGGAGGCTGCGCGGCAGGGGGCCCATAGCAATCAGCCCCAGCATTTT.

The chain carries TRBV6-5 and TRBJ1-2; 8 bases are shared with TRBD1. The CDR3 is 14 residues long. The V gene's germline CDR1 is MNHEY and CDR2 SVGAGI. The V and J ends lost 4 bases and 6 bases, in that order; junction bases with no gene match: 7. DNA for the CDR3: TGTGCCAGCAGTTCGGGACAGGTCCAACATGGCTACACCTTC. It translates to CASSSGQVQHGYTF.

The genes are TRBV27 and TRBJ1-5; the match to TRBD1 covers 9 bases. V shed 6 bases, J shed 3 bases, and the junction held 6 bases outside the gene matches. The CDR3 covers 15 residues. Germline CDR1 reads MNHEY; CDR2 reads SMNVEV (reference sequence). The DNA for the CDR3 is TGTGCCAGCAGGATGACAGGGGGGTTCAATCAGCCCCAGCATTTT. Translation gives CASRMTGGFNQPQHF.

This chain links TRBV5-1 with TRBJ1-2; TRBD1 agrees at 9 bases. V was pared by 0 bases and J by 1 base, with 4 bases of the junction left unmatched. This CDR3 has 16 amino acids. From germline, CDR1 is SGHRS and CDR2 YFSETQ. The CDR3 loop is CASSLGPTGGNYGYTF. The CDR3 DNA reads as TGCGCCAGCAGCTTGGGTCCGACAGGGGGTAACTATGGCTACACCTTC. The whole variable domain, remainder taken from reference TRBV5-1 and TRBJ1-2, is KAGVTQTPRYLIKTRGQQVTLSCSPISGHRSVSWYQQTPGQGLQFLFEYFSETQRNKGNFPGRFSGRQFSNSRSEMNVSTLELGDSALYLCASSLGPTGGNYGYTFGSGTRLTVV.

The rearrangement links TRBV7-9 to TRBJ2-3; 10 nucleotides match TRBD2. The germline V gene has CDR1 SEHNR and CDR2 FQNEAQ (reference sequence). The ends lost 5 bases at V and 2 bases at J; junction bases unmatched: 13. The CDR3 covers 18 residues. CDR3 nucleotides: TGTGCCAGCAGCCAAGACTTTCGGACTAGCGGAATCACAGATACGCAGTATTTT. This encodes CASSQDFRTSGITDTQYF.

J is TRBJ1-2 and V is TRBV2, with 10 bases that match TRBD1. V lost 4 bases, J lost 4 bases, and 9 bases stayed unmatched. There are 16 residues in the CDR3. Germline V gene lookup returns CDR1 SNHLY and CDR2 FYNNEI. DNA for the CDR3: TGTGCCAGCAGTGGGCCCGGGACAGGGGAGATCTATGGCTACACCTTC. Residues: CASSGPGTGEIYGYTF.

Here the CDR3 reads CASSPFGATNEKLFF. CDR3 DNA sequence: TGTGCCAGCAGCCCGTTTGGAGCAACTAATGAAAAACTGTTTTTT. The chain employs TRBV11-1 and TRBJ1-4; D is unclear. From germline, CDR1 is SGHAT and CDR2 FQDESV (reference sequence). The CDR3 has 15 amino acids. Trimming took 5 bases from V and 0 from J, leaving 10 bases between them.

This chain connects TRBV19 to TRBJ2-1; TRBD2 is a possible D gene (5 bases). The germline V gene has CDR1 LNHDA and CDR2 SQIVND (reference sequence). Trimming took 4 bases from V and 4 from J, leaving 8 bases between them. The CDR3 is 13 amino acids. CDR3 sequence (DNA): TGTGCCAGTAGTAACGAGGGTTACAATGAGCAGTTCTTC. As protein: CASSNEGYNEQFF.

In DNA, the CDR3 is TGTGCCAGCAGCCCCACCGCATACGGGGGGGGCGAAACCGGGGAGCTGTTTTTT. Translating gives CASSPTAYGGGETGELFF. The V and J genes are TRBV11-2 and TRBJ2-2; 8 nucleotides line up with TRBD2. Trimming cost V 5 bases and J 5 bases; bases outside gene matches: 16. Germline V gene data show CDR1 as SGHAT and CDR2 as FQNNGV. This CDR3 has 18 amino acids.

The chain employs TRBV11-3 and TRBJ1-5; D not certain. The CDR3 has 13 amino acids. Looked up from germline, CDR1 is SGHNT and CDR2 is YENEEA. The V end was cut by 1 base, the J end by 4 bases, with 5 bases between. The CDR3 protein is CASSLVANQPQHF. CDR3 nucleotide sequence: TGTGCCAGCAGCTTAGTCGCTAATCAGCCCCAGCATTTT.

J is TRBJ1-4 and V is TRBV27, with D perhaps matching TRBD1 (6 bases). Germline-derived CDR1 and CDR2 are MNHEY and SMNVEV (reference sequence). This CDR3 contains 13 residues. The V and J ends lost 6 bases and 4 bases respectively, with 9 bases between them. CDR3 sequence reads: CASRDRYNEKLFF. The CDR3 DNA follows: TGTGCCAGCAGAGACAGGTATAATGAAAAACTGTTTTTT. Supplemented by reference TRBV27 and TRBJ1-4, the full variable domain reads EAQVTQNPRYLITVTGKKLTVTCSQNMNHEYMSWYRQDPGLGLRQIYYSMNVEVTDKGDVPEGYKVSRKEKRNFPLILESPSPNQTSLYFCASRDRYNEKLFFGSGTQLSVL.

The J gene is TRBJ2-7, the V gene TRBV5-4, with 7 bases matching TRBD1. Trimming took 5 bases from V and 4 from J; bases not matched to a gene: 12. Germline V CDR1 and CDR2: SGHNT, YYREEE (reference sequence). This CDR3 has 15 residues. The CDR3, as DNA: TGTGCCAGCAGGACCGGACAGGAAACGAAATACGAGCAGTACTTC. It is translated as CASRTGQETKYEQYF.

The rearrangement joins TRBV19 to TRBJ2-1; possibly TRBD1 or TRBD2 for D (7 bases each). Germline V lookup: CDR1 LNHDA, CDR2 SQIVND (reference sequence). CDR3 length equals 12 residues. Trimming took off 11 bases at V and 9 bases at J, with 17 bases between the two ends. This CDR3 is CASRGWEGEQFF. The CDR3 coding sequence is TGTGCCTCCAGGGGGTGGGAGGGTGAGCAGTTCTTC.

CDR3 bases: TGTGCCAGCAGCCAAGATCTTGGAGGGATTGAAAAACTGTTTTTT. Its translation: CASSQDLGGIEKLFF. The chain has TRBV14 and TRBJ1-4; D unresolved. This CDR3 is 15 amino acids long. The germline CDR1 and CDR2 sequences are SGHDN and FVKESK. Trimming shortened V by 0 bases and J by 7 bases, and 12 bases separated the two germline ends. The variable domain in full, completed from reference TRBV14 and TRBJ1-4, reads EAGVTQFPSHSVIEKGQTVTLRCDPISGHDNLYWYRRVMGKEIKFLLHFVKESKQDESGMPNNRFLAERTGGTYSTLKVQPAELEDSGVYFCASSQDLGGIEKLFFGSGTQLSVL.

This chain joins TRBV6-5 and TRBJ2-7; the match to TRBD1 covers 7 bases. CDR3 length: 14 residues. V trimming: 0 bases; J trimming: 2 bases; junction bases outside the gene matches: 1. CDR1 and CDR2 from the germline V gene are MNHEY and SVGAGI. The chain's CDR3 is CASSYSTGAYEQYF. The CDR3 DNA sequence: TGTGCCAGCAGTTACTCTACAGGGGCCTACGAGCAGTACTTC.

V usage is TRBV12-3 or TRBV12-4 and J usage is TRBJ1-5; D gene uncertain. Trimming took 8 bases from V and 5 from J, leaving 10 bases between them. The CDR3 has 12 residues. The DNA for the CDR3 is TGTGCCAGCCGAGGGAACGATCAGCCCCAGCATTTT. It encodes CASRGNDQPQHF.

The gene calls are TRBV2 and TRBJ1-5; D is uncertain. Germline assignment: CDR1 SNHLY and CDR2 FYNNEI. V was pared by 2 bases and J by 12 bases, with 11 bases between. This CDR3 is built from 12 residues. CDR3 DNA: TGTGCCAGCAGTGAATTTAGTGGAGACCAGCATTTT. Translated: CASSEFSGDQHF.

The chain's CDR3 is CASTLAGGLREQFF. The CDR3, as DNA: TGTGCCAGCACGCTAGCGGGGGGGCTAAGAGAGCAGTTCTTC. The rearrangement links TRBV3-1 (or the pseudogene TRBV3-2) to TRBJ2-1; 12 bases fit TRBD2. The ends lost 7 bases at V and 10 bases at J; junction bases unmatched: 8. The V gene's germline CDR1 is LGHDT and CDR2 YNNKEL (reference sequence). This CDR3 has 14 residues.

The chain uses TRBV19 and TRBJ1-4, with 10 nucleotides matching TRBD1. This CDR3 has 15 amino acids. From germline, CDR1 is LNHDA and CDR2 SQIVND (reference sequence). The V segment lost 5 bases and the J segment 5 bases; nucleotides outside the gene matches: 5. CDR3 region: CASSPRTGGNEKLFF. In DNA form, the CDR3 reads TGTGCCAGTAGTCCCCGGACAGGGGGGAATGAAAAACTGTTTTTT.

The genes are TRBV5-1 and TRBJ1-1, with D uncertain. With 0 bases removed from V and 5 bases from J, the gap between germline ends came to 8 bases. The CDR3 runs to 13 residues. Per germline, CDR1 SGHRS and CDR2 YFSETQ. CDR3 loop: CASSLELMTEAFF. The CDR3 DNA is TGCGCCAGCAGCTTGGAATTAATGACTGAAGCTTTCTTT.

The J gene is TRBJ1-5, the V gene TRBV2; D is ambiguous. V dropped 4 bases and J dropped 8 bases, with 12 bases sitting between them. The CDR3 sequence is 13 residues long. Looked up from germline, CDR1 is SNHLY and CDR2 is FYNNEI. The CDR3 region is CASSAQAGEPQHF. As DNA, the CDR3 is TGTGCCAGCAGTGCTCAGGCGGGAGAGCCCCAGCATTTT. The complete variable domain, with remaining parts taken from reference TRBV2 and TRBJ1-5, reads EPEVTQTPSHQVTQMGQEVILRCVPISNHLYFYWYRQILGQKVEFLVSFYNNEISEKSEIFDDQFSVERPDGSNFTLKIRSTKLEDSAMYFCASSAQAGEPQHFGDGTRLSIL.

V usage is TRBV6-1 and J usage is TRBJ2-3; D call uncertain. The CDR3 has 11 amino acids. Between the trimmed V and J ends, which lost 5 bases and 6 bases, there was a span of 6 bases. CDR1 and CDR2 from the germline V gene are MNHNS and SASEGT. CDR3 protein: CASSYVDTQYF. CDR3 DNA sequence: TGTGCCAGCAGTTACGTCGATACGCAGTATTTT.

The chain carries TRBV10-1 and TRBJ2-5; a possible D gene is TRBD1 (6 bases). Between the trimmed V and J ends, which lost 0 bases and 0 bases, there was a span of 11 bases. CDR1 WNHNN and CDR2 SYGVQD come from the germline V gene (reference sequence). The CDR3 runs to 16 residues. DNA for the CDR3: TGCGCCAGCAGTGAGTCTACAGGGCGGTACCAAGAGACCCAGTACTTC. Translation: CASSESTGRYQETQYF.

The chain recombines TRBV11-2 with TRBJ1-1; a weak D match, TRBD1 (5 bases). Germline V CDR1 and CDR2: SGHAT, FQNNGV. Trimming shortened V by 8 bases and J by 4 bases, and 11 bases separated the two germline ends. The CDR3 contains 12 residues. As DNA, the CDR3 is TGTGCCAGCGGGGCAATGGGCACTGAAGCTTTCTTT. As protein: CASGAMGTEAFF.

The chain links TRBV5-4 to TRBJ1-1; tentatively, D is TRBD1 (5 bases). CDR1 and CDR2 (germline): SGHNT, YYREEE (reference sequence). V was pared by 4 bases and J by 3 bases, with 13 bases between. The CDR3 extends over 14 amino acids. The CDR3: CASSQGSGYTEAFF. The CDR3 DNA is TGTGCCAGCAGCCAGGGCTCCGGGTACACTGAAGCTTTCTTT.